The 5 T cell receptor beta chains reported below all come from one sample, sequenced in a study of Tregs in tolerant kidney transplant recipients. Only in-frame clones appear in the TCRdb table, and some are missing; sequencing was by immunoSEQ multiplex PCR. This table has some 250,000 clones, roughly 80% appearing once. Input material: CD4+ T cells from blood. The receptors derive from a human donor in good health.

The CDR3 bases are TGCGCTCCGACCGGTGGGGCCAACGTCCTGACTTTC. Protein: CAPTGGANVLTF. The rearrangement links TRBV10-1 to TRBJ2-6; the D is unclear. This CDR3 region has 12 residues. Germline V gene lookup returns CDR1 WNHNN and CDR2 SYGVQD (reference sequence).

The J gene is TRBJ1-2, the V gene TRBV7-9; D is perhaps TRBD1 (5 bases). With 5 bases removed from V and 6 bases from J, the gap between germline ends came to 7 bases. The CDR3 sequence is 11 residues long. Germline V gene sequence: CDR1 SEHNR, CDR2 FQNEAQ (reference sequence). DNA for the CDR3: TGTGCCAGCAGCCTGACAGATGGCTACACCTTC. Translating gives CASSLTDGYTF. The whole variable domain, remainder taken from reference TRBV7-9 and TRBJ1-2, is DTGVSQNPRHKITKRGQNVTFRCDPISEHNRLYWYRQTLGQGPEFLTYFQNEAQLEKSRLLSDRFSAERPKGSFSTLEIQRTEQGDSAMYLCASSLTDGYTFGSGTRLTVV.

CDR3 sequence: CASSGQGDTIYF. The DNA of the CDR3 is TGCGCCAGCAGCGGCCAGGGAGACACCATATATTTT. This rearrangement joins TRBV5-1 to TRBJ1-3, with TRBD1 as a possible D gene (5 bases). CDR1 SGHRS and CDR2 YFSETQ come from the germline V gene. V lost 4 bases and J lost 8, with 10 bases in between. This CDR3 spans 12 amino acids.

The chain links TRBV6-5 to TRBJ2-2; D ambiguous. The CDR3 runs 15 residues. Trimming pared 0 bases from V and 1 base from J, leaving 6 bases between. Germline loops: CDR1 MNHEY, CDR2 SVGAGI. DNA of the CDR3: TGTGCCAGCAGTTACTCGAGACTGAACACCGGGGAGCTGTTTTTT. It is translated as CASSYSRLNTGELFF.

This chain links TRBV5-1 with TRBJ2-7; D tentatively reads TRBD1 or TRBD2 (6 bases each). Trimming pared 2 bases from V and 6 bases from J, leaving 12 bases between. Germline V lookup: CDR1 SGHRS, CDR2 YFSETQ. The CDR3 has 13 amino acids. The CDR3 region has the DNA TGCGCCAGCAGCTTTATGTCGGGGGCCGAGCAGTACTTC. Its protein is CASSFMSGAEQYF.